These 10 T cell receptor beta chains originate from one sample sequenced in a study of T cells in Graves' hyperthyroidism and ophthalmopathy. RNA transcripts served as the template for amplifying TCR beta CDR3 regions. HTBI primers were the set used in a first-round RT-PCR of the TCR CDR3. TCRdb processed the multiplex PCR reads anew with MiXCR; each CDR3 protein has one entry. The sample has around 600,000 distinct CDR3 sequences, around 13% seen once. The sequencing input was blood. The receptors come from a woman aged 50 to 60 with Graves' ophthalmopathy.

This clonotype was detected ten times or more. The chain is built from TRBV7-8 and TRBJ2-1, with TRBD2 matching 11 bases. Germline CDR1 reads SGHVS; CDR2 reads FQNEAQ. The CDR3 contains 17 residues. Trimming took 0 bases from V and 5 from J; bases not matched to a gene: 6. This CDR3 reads CASSLAFGTSGNNEQFF. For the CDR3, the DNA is TGTGCCAGCAGCTTAGCATTCGGGACTAGCGGTAACAATGAGCAGTTCTTC.

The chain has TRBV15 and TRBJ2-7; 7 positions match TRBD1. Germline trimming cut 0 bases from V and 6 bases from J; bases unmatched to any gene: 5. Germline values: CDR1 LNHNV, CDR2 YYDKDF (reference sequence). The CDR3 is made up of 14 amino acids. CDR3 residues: CATSREGGQREQYF. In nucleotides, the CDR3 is TGTGCCACCAGCAGAGAAGGGGGACAGCGCGAGCAGTACTTC.

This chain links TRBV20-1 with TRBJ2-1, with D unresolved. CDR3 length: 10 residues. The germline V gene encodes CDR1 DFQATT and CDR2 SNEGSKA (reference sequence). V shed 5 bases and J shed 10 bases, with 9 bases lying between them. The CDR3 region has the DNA TGCAGTGCTTTAGACTCCGAGCAGTTCTTC. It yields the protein CSALDSEQFF.

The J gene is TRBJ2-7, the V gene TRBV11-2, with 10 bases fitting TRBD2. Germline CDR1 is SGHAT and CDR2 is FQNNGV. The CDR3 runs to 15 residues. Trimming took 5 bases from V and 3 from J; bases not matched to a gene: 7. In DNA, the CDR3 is TGTGCCAGCAGCCGACTAGCGGGCCAATTCTACGAGCAGTACTTC. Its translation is CASSRLAGQFYEQYF.

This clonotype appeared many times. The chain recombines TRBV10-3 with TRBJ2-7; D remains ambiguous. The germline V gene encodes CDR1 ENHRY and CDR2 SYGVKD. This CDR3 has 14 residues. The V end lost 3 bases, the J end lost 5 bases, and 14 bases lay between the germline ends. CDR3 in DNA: TGTGCCATCAGTGATTTTAAGGGTCTAAACGAGCAGTACTTC. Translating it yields CAISDFKGLNEQYF.

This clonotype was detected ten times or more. CDR3 in amino acids: CAISEWDRDTEAFF. CDR3 sequence (DNA): TGTGCCATCAGTGAATGGGATAGGGACACTGAAGCTTTCTTT. This rearrangement joins TRBV10-3 to TRBJ1-1; no firm D call. CDR1 and CDR2 (germline): ENHRY, SYGVKD. CDR3 size: 14 residues. V lost 3 bases and J 3 bases, leaving 11 bases between the germline ends.

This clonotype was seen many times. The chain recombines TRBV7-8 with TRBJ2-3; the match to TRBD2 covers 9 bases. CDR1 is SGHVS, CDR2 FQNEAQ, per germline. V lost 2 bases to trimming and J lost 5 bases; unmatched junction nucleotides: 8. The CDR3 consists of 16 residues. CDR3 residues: CASSLSSIAGVDTQYF. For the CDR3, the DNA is TGTGCCAGCAGCTTATCGTCCATAGCGGGAGTAGATACGCAGTATTTT.

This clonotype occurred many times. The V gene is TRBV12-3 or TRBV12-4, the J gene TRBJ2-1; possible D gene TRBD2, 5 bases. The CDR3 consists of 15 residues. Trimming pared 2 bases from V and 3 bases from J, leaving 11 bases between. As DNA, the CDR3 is TGTGCCAGCAGTTTATCGAGGGCTATCTACAATGAGCAGTTCTTC. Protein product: CASSLSRAIYNEQFF.

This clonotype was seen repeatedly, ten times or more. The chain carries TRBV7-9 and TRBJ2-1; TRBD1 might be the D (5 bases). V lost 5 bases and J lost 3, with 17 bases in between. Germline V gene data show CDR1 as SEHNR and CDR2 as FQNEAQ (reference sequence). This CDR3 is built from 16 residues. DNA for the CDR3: TGTGCCAGCAGCCAGTATACAGGTTCCTACTACAATGAGCAGTTCTTC. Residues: CASSQYTGSYYNEQFF.

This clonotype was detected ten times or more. CDR3 DNA sequence: TGTGCCAGCAGCCTCCAAGGGGCAACAGATTCCTATGGCTACACCTTC. This gives the protein CASSLQGATDSYGYTF. The rearrangement links TRBV3-1 to TRBJ1-2; a possible D gene is TRBD1 (5 bases). The CDR3 loop spans 16 amino acids. Germline CDR1 and CDR2: LGHDT and YNNKEL (reference sequence). The V end was cut by 4 bases, the J end by 4 bases, with 19 bases between.